These 19 T cell receptor beta chains came from one sample sequenced in a study of blood T cell repertoires in COVID-19. Sequencing was performed with immunoSEQ multiplex PCR; in TCRdb, only in-frame clones are kept and a portion is missing. This table holds 210,000 or so clones, 84% found once. The sequencing sample was made of peripheral blood. All receptors derive from a woman aged 70-85 years with active or convalescent COVID-19.

The CDR3 loop reads CASSLGSGSHYEQYF. The CDR3, as DNA: TGTGCCAGCAGCTTAGGAAGCGGGAGCCACTACGAGCAGTACTTC. This sequence joins TRBV5-5 and TRBJ2-7; 8 positions match TRBD2. The V gene's germline CDR1 is SGHKS and CDR2 YYEKEE (reference sequence). The CDR3 spans 15 residues. V lost 2 bases and J lost 3; bases outside the gene matches: 7.

The V and J genes are TRBV27 and TRBJ2-3; 7 positions match TRBD1. The germline V gene encodes CDR1 MNHEY and CDR2 SMNVEV (reference sequence). Losses at the gene ends were 3 bases for V and 6 bases for J; bases not matched to a gene: 12. The CDR3 extends over 16 amino acids. The CDR3 nucleotides are TGTGCCAGCAGTTTGGCGGCGACAGGGAAAATCGATACGCAGTATTTT. It is translated as CASSLAATGKIDTQYF.

The chain has TRBV19 and TRBJ2-7; D may be TRBD2 (6 bases). CDR3 length equals 14 residues. Trimming took 5 bases from V and 3 from J, leaving 14 bases between them. CDR1 and CDR2 (germline): LNHDA, SQIVND (reference sequence). The CDR3 spells CASSSPGLFYEQYF. CDR3 sequence (DNA): TGTGCCAGTAGTTCGCCGGGACTTTTCTACGAGCAGTACTTC.

V is TRBV5-1 and J is TRBJ2-1, with 7 bases matching TRBD1. Trimming removed 4 bases from V and 6 bases from J; junction bases left unmatched: 7. In germline, CDR1 is SGHRS, CDR2 YFSETQ. The CDR3 is made up of 14 amino acids. This chain's CDR3 is CASSVKGQTNEQFF. CDR3 sequence (DNA): TGCGCCAGCAGCGTCAAGGGACAGACCAATGAGCAGTTCTTC.

This chain connects TRBV6-6 to TRBJ1-1; no definite D call. V lost 2 bases, J lost 6 bases, and 16 bases lay in between. The CDR3 has 15 amino acids. CDR1 is MNHNY and CDR2 is SVGAGI in the germline V gene (reference sequence). In DNA form, the CDR3 reads TGTGCCAGCAGTTACCCCGAGAGGCAAACACCTGAAGCTTTCTTT. It is translated as CASSYPERQTPEAFF.

The rearrangement joins TRBV19 to TRBJ2-5, with TRBD2 identical over 16 bases. Losses at the gene ends were 3 bases for V and 5 bases for J; bases not matched to a gene: 6. The germline V gene has CDR1 LNHDA and CDR2 SQIVND (reference sequence). CDR3 size: 17 residues. The CDR3 reads CASSISGTSGRAETQYF. The CDR3 nucleotides read TGTGCCAGTAGTATCTCCGGGACTAGCGGGAGGGCGGAGACCCAGTACTTC.

The rearrangement joins TRBV7-2 to TRBJ1-3; D is ambiguous. Germline assignment: CDR1 SGHTA and CDR2 FQGNSA. This CDR3 has 17 residues. V was cut by 5 bases and J by 0 bases, with 17 bases left in between. In DNA form, the CDR3 reads TGTGCCAGCAGCCGGATAGCTGGCCGGAGCTCTGGAAACACCATATATTTT. This gives the protein CASSRIAGRSSGNTIYF.

J is TRBJ2-1 and V is TRBV6-5; D may be TRBD1 (5 bases). The V and J ends lost 7 bases and 2 bases respectively, with 15 bases between them. The CDR3 loop spans 15 amino acids. Germline loops: CDR1 MNHEY, CDR2 SVGAGI. In nucleotides, the CDR3 is TGTGCCAGCACCGAAAGGGGAAGGACCTACAATGAGCAGTTCTTC. Translation: CASTERGRTYNEQFF.

V is TRBV7-9 and J is TRBJ2-5, with 8 bases fitting TRBD2. Trimming removed 7 bases from V and 4 bases from J; junction bases left unmatched: 5. Germline values: CDR1 SEHNR, CDR2 FQNEAQ (reference sequence). The CDR3 has 13 residues. Here the CDR3 reads CASTGLAGETQYF. DNA for the CDR3: TGTGCCAGCACAGGGCTAGCGGGAGAGACCCAGTACTTC.

In DNA, the CDR3 is TGTGCCAGCTCACCAAACTACAGGGTACACGAGCAGTACTTC. The encoded protein is CASSPNYRVHEQYF. The V and J genes are TRBV18 and TRBJ2-7, with D possibly matching TRBD1 (6 bases). V dropped 2 bases and J dropped 5 bases, with 13 bases sitting between them. The CDR3 contains 14 residues. Germline V gene lookup returns CDR1 KGHSH and CDR2 LQKENI.

The chain links TRBV6-6 to TRBJ1-4, with D tentatively TRBD1 (5 bases). The V gene's germline CDR1 is MNHNY and CDR2 SVGAGI (reference sequence). CDR3 size: 13 residues. V was shortened by 2 bases and J by 7 bases, with 8 bases between the two germline ends. CDR3 bases: TGTGCCAGCAGTTACAGGGGCAGTGAAAAACTGTTTTTT. Its protein product is CASSYRGSEKLFF.

The rearrangement links TRBV6-5 to TRBJ2-3, with 10 bases aligning to TRBD2. V shed 6 bases, J shed 4 bases, and the junction held 4 bases outside the gene matches. From germline, CDR1 is MNHEY and CDR2 SVGAGI. CDR3 length equals 14 residues. In nucleotides, the CDR3 is TGTGCCAGCAGCGTAGCGGGAGGTCCAGATACGCAGTATTTT. Residues: CASSVAGGPDTQYF.

The chain employs TRBV20-1 and TRBJ2-1, with D unresolved. The V gene's germline CDR1 is DFQATT and CDR2 SNEGSKA (reference sequence). The CDR3 covers 11 residues. CDR3 loop: CRGQLGNEQFF. In DNA form, the CDR3 reads TGCAGGGGCCAGCTCGGCAATGAGCAGTTCTTC.

The chain has TRBV5-1 and TRBJ2-2; 7 bases line up with TRBD2. The CDR3 spans 15 residues. CDR1 SGHRS and CDR2 YFSETQ come from the germline V gene. V lost 4 bases to trimming and J lost 3 bases; unmatched junction nucleotides: 6. In DNA, the CDR3 is TGCGCCAGCAGCCCCCGGGGGGAGTACACCGGGGAGCTGTTTTTT. Its protein product is CASSPRGEYTGELFF.

V and J are TRBV3-1 (or the pseudogene TRBV3-2) and TRBJ2-3; a possible D gene is TRBD1 (5 bases). V shed 7 bases and J shed 4 bases, with 18 bases lying between them. In germline, CDR1 is LGHDT, CDR2 YNNKEL (reference sequence). The CDR3 consists of 15 residues. CDR3 residues: CASNPRGQRADTQYF. The CDR3 DNA reads as TGTGCCAGCAACCCTAGGGGCCAACGGGCAGATACGCAGTATTTT.

The chain combines TRBV27 with TRBJ2-1; 12 bases line up with TRBD2. CDR3 length: 18 residues. The V segment lost 5 bases and the J segment 4 bases; nucleotides outside the gene matches: 12. Germline values: CDR1 MNHEY, CDR2 SMNVEV (reference sequence). The CDR3 region is CASSPWTSGMINYNEQFF. The CDR3 DNA is TGTGCCAGCAGTCCATGGACTAGCGGGATGATTAATTACAATGAGCAGTTCTTC.

The genes are TRBV10-3 and TRBJ2-7; D is perhaps TRBD2 (5 bases). The CDR3 runs to 16 residues. Germline V gene data show CDR1 as ENHRY and CDR2 as SYGVKD. V lost 4 bases, J lost 3 bases, and 19 bases lay in between. CDR3 bases: TGTGCCATCAGTGGGAGTGCGGCTAGCAGAAACTACGAGCAGTACTTC. Translation: CAISGSAASRNYEQYF.

The chain couples TRBV5-1 to TRBJ1-1, with D tentatively TRBD1 (5 bases). Trimming removed 1 base from V and 5 bases from J, with 15 bases in between. CDR3 length: 15 amino acids. The germline gives CDR1 SGHRS, CDR2 YFSETQ. The DNA of the CDR3 is TGCGCCAGCAGCTTGCGTGTGGGGCCCCCGACTGAAGCTTTCTTT. It yields the protein CASSLRVGPPTEAFF.

The V and J genes are TRBV9 and TRBJ2-3; TRBD2 is a possible D gene (6 bases). The germline V and J ends were trimmed by 4 bases and 4 bases, with 13 bases remaining between them. Germline V gives CDR1 SGDLS, CDR2 YYNGEE. The CDR3 length is 14 residues. The CDR3 coding sequence is TGTGCCAGCAGCACAGGTCCGGGGGCAGATACGCAGTATTTT. Residues: CASSTGPGADTQYF.